This T cell receptor (beta chain) originates from a study of blood T cell repertoires in COVID-19. Study at large: Specimens from acute and convalescent COVID-19 originated in the United States, Italy and Spain. PBMCs, B-cell-depleted T cells, or T cells were the source of the cDNA or gDNA that made up the material.

This table comes from immunoSEQ multiplex PCR, and its TCRdb copy is limited to in-frame clones, with some not included. The data contain 140,000 or so clones, 82% of them singletons. The germline gives CDR1 MDHEN, CDR2 SYDVKM. The J segment lost 5 bases and the V segment lost 8 bases, leaving 15 bases of the junction unmatched. The CDR3 sequence is 16 residues long. J is TRBJ2-3 and V is TRBV28; 8 nucleotides agree with TRBD2. Sample: peripheral blood. The receptor was isolated from an elderly woman with acute or convalescent COVID-19. The CDR3 nucleotides read TGTGCCAGCCAGGGGCGGGAGGCCAACGTTTTAGATACGCAGTATTTT. Amino acid sequence: CASQGREANVLDTQYF. Drawing the rest from reference TRBV28 and TRBJ2-3, the complete variable domain is DVKVTQSSRYLVKRTGEKVFLECVQDMDHENMFWYRQDPGLGLRLIYFSYDVKMKEKGDIPEGYSVSREKKERFSLILESASTNQTSMYLCASQGREANVLDTQYFGPGTRLTVL.